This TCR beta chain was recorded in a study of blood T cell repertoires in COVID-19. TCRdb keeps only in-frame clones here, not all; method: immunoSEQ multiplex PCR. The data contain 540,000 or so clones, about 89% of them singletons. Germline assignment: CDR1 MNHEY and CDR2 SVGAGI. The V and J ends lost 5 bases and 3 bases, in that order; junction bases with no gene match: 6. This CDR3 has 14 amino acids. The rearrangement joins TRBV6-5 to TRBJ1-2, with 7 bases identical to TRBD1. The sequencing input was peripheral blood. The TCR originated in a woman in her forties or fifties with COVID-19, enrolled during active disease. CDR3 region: CASSPGQTYYGYTF. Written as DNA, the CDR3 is TGTGCCAGCAGTCCGGGACAGACTTACTATGGCTACACCTTC.